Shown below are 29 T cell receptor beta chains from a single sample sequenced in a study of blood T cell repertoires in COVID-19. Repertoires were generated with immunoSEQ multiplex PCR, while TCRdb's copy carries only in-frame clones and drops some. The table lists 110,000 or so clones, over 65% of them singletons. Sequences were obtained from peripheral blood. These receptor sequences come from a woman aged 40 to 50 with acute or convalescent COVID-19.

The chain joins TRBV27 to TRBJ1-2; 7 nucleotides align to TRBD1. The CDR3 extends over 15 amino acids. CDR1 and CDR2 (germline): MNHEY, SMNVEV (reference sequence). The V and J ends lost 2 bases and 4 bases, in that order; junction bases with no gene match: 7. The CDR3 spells CASSLLGQTFYGYTF. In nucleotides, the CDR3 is TGTGCCAGCAGTTTACTGGGACAGACCTTCTATGGCTACACCTTC.

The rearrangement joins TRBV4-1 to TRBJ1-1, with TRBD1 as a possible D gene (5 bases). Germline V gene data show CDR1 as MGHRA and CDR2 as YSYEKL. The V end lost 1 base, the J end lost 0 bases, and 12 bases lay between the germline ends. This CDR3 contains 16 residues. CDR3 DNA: TGCGCCAGCAGCCAAGGAGAGGGAGGGGTGAACACTGAAGCTTTCTTT. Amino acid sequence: CASSQGEGGVNTEAFF.

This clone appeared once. CDR3 in amino acids: CASSPGRGNTIYF. The CDR3 DNA follows: TGTGCCAGCAGCCCCGGGAGGGGCAACACCATATATTTT. The chain joins TRBV11-2 to TRBJ1-3, with a possible D match to TRBD1 (5 bases). The CDR3 loop spans 13 amino acids. V was cut by 5 bases and J by 7 bases, with 12 bases left in between. The V gene's germline CDR1 is SGHAT and CDR2 FQNNGV. Drawing the rest from reference TRBV11-2 and TRBJ1-3, the complete variable domain is EAGVAQSPRYKIIEKRQSVAFWCNPISGHATLYWYQQILGQGPKLLIQFQNNGVVDDSQLPKDRFSAERLKGVDSTLKIQPAKLEDSAVYLCASSPGRGNTIYFGEGSWLTVV.

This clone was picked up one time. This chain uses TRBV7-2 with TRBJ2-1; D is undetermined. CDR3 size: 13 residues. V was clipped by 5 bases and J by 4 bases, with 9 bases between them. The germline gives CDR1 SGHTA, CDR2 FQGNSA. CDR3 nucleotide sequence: TGTGCCAGCAGCCACCAACAGTACAATGAGCAGTTCTTC. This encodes CASSHQQYNEQFF. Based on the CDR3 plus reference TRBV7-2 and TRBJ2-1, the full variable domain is GAGVSQSPSNKVTEKGKDVELRCDPISGHTALYWYRQSLGQGLEFLIYFQGNSAPDKSGLPSDRFSAERTGGSVSTLTIQRTQQEDSAVYLCASSHQQYNEQFFGPGTRLTVL.

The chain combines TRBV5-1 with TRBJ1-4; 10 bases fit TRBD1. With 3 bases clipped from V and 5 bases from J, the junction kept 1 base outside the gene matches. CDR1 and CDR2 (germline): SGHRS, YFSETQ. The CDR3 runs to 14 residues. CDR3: CASSSTGGNEKLFF. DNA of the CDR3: TGCGCCAGCAGCTCGACAGGGGGCAATGAAAAACTGTTTTTT.

The CDR3 loop is CASKPGANGGYTF. For the CDR3, the DNA is TGTGCCAGCAAACCAGGGGCAAATGGTGGCTACACCTTC. The chain couples TRBV9 to TRBJ1-2, with D maybe TRBD1 (6 bases). CDR1 is SGDLS, CDR2 YYNGEE, per germline. V was trimmed by 6 bases and J by 7 bases, leaving 16 bases between them. The CDR3 loop spans 13 amino acids.

The CDR3 coding sequence is TGTGCCAGCAGTTACAATTCGGAGGGCTACACCTTC. Protein: CASSYNSEGYTF. V is TRBV6-5 and J is TRBJ1-2, with no clear D. The CDR3 extends over 12 amino acids. Germline V gene data show CDR1 as MNHEY and CDR2 as SVGAGI. V lost 2 bases and J 8 bases, leaving 9 bases between the germline ends.

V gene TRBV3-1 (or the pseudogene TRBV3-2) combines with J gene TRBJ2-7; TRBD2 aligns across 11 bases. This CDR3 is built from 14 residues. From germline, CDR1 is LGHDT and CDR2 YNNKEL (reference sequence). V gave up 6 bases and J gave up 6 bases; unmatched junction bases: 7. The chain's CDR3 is CASSFTSGGSEQYF. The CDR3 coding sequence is TGTGCCAGCAGTTTTACTAGCGGGGGAAGCGAGCAGTACTTC.

The CDR3, as DNA: TGTGCCAGCAGGTGGGGGGAATCGGGCAATCAGCCCCAGCATTTT. Its protein is CASRWGESGNQPQHF. The rearrangement joins TRBV6-5 to TRBJ1-5, with a weak D call TRBD1 (5 bases). Germline CDR1 is MNHEY and CDR2 is SVGAGI. With 6 bases removed from V and 2 bases from J, the gap between germline ends came to 14 bases. The CDR3 sequence is 15 residues long.

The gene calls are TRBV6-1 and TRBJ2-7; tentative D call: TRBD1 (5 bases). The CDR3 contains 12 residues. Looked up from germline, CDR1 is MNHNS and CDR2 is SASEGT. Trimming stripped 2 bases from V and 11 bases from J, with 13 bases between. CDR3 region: CASSETRQLEYF. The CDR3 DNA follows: TGTGCCAGCAGTGAAACCCGACAGCTTGAGTACTTC.

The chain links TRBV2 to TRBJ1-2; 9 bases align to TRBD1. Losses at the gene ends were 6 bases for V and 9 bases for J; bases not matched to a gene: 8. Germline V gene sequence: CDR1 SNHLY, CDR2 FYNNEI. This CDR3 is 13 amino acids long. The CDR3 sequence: CASSPGQGLRYTF. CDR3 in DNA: TGTGCCAGCAGCCCGGGACAGGGACTACGCTACACCTTC.

For the CDR3, the DNA is TGCAGCGTTGAGCGAGTTACCTACAATGAGCAGTTCTTC. It codes for CSVERVTYNEQFF. This chain joins TRBV29-1 and TRBJ2-1, with no clear D. This CDR3 is 13 amino acids long. The germline CDR1 and CDR2 sequences are SQVTM and ANQGSEA. V gave up 3 bases and J gave up 2 bases, with 8 bases separating them.

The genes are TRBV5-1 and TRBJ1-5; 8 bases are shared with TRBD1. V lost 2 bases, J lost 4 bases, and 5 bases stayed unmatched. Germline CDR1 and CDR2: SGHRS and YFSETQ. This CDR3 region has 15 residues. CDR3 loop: CASSLSGGANQPQHF. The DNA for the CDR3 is TGCGCCAGCAGCTTATCAGGGGGCGCGAATCAGCCCCAGCATTTT.

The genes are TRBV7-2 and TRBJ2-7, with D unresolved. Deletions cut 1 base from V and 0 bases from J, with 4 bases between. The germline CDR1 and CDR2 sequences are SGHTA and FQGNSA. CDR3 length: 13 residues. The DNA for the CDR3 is TGTGCCAGCAGCTTAGAGAGCTCCTACGAGCAGTACTTC. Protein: CASSLESSYEQYF.

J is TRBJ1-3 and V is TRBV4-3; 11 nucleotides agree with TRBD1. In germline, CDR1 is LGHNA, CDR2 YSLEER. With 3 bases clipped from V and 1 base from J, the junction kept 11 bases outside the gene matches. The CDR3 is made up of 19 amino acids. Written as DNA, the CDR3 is TGCGCCAGCAGCCAGGGGACAGGGGGAATGAGTTGGTCTGGAAACACCATATATTTT. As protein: CASSQGTGGMSWSGNTIYF.

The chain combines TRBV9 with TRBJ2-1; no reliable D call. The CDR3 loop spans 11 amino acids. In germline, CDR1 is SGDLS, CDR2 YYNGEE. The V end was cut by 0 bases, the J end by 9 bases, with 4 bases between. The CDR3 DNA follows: TGTGCCAGCAGCGTAGGAGGTGAGCAGTTCTTC. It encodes CASSVGGEQFF.

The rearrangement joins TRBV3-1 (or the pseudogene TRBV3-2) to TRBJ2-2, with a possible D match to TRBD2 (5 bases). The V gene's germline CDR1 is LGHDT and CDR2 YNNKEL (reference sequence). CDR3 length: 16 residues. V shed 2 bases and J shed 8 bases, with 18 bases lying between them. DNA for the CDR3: TGTGCCAGCAGCCAACGGACTTTAGGTGGTTGGGGGGAGCTGTTTTTT. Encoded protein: CASSQRTLGGWGELFF.

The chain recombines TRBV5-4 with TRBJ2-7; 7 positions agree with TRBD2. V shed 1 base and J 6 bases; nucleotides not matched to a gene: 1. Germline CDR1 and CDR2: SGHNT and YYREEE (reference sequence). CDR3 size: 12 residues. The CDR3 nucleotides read TGTGCCAGCAGCTTGTCGGGGGGCGAGCAGTACTTC. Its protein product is CASSLSGGEQYF. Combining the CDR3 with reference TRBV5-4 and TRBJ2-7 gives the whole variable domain ETGVTQSPTHLIKTRGQQVTLRCSSQSGHNTVSWYQQALGQGPQFIFQYYREEENGRGNFPPRFSGLQFPNYSSELNVNALELDDSALYLCASSLSGGEQYFGPGTRLTVT.

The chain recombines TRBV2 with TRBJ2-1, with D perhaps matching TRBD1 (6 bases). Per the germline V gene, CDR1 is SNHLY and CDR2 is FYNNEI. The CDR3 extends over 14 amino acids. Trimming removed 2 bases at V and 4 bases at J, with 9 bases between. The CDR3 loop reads CASSERTEYNEQFF. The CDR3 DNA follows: TGTGCCAGCAGTGAAAGGACAGAATACAATGAGCAGTTCTTC. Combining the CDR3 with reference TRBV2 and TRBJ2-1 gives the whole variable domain EPEVTQTPSHQVTQMGQEVILRCVPISNHLYFYWYRQILGQKVEFLVSFYNNEISEKSEIFDDQFSVERPDGSNFTLKIRSTKLEDSAMYFCASSERTEYNEQFFGPGTRLTVL.

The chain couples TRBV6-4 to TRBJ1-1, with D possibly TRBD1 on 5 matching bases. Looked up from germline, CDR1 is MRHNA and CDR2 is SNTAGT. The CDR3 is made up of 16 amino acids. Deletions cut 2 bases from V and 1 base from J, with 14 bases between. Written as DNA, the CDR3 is TGTGCCAGCAGTGACCGTCTTGACGGGGGGAACACTGAAGCTTTCTTT. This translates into CASSDRLDGGNTEAFF.

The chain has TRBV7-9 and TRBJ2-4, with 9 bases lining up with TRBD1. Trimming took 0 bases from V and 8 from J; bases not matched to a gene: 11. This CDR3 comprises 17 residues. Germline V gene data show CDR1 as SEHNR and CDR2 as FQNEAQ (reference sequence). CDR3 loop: CASSLAGRWDREDIQYF. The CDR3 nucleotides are TGTGCCAGCAGCTTAGCCGGTCGATGGGACAGGGAGGACATTCAGTACTTC.

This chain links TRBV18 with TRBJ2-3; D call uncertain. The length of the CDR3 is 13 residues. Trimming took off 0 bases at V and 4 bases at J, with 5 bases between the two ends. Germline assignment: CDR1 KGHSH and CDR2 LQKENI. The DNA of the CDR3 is TGTGCCAGCTCACCACCGGGCTCAGATACGCAGTATTTT. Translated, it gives CASSPPGSDTQYF.

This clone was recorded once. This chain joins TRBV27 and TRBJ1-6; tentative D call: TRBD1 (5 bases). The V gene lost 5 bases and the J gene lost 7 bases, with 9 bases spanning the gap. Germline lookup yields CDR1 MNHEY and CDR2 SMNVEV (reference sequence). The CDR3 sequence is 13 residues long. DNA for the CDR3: TGTGCCAGCAGTCTTGACAGAAATTCACCCCTCCACTTT. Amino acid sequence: CASSLDRNSPLHF.

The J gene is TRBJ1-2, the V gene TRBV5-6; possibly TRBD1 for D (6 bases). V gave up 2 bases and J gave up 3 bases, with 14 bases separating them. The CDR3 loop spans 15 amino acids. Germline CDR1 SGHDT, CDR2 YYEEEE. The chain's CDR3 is CASSFSTGGDYGYTF. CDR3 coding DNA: TGTGCCAGCAGCTTTAGTACGGGGGGCGACTATGGCTACACCTTC.

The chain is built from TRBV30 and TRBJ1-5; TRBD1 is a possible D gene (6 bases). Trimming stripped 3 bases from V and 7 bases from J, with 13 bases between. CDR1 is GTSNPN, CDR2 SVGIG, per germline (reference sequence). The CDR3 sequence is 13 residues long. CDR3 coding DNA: TGTGCCTGGAGCGCTACACAGGGACAGCCCCAGCATTTT. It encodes CAWSATQGQPQHF.

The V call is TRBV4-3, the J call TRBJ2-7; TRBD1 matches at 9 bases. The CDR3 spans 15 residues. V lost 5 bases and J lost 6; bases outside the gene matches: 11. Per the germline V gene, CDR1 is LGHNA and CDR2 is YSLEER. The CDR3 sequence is CASSKRGQGFSEQYF. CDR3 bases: TGCGCCAGCAGCAAAAGGGGACAGGGTTTCTCCGAGCAGTACTTC.

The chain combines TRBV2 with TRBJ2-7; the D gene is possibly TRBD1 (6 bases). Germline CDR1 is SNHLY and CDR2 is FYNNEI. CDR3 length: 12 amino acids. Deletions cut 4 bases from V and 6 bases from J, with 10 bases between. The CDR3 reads CASSGDTSEQYF. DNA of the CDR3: TGTGCCAGCAGTGGGGACACATCCGAGCAGTACTTC. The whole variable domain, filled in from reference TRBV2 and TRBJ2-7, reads EPEVTQTPSHQVTQMGQEVILRCVPISNHLYFYWYRQILGQKVEFLVSFYNNEISEKSEIFDDQFSVERPDGSNFTLKIRSTKLEDSAMYFCASSGDTSEQYFGPGTRLTVT.

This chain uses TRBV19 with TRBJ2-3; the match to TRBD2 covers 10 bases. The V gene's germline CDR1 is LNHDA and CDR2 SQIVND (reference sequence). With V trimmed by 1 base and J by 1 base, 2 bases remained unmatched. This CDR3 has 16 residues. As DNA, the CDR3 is TGTGCCAGTAGTATAGGCGGACTAGCGGGCACAGATACGCAGTATTTT. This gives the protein CASSIGGLAGTDTQYF. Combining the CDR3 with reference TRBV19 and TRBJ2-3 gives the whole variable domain DGGITQSPKYLFRKEGQNVTLSCEQNLNHDAMYWYRQDPGQGLRLIYYSQIVNDFQKGDIAEGYSVSREKKESFPLTVTSAQKNPTAFYLCASSIGGLAGTDTQYFGPGTRLTVL.

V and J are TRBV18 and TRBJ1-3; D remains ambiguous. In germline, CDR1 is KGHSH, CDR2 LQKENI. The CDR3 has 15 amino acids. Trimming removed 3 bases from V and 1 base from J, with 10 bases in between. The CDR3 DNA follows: TGTGCCAGCTCACCCGCGGAGAGGTCTGGAAACACCATATATTTT. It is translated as CASSPAERSGNTIYF.